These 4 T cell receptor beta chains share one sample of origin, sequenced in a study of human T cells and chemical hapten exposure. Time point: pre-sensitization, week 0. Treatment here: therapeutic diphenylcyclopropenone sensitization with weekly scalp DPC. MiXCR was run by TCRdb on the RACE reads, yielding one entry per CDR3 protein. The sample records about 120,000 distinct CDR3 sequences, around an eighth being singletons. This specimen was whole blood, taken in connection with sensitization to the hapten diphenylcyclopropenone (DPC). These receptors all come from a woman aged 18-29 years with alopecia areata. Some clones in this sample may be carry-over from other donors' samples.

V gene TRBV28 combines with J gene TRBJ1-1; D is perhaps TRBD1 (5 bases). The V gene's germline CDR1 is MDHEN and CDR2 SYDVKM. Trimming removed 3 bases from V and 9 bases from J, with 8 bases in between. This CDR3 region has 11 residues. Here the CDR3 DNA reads TGTGCCAGCAGTTTTCAGGGAAAAGCTTTCTTT. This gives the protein CASSFQGKAFF.

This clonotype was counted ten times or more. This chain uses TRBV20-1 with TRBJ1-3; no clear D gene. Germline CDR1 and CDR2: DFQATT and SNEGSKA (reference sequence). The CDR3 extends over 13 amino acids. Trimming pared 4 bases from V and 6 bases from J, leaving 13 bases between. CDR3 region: CSANLGRANTIYF. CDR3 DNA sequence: TGCAGTGCTAACCTGGGCCGTGCAAACACCATATATTTT.

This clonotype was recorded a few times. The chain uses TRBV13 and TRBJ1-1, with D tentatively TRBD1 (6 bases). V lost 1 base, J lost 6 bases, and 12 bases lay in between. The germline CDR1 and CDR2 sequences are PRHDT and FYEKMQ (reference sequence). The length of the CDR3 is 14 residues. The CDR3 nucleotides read TGTGCCAGCAGCTTAGACACTGGACAGCCTGAAGCTTTCTTT. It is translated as CASSLDTGQPEAFF.

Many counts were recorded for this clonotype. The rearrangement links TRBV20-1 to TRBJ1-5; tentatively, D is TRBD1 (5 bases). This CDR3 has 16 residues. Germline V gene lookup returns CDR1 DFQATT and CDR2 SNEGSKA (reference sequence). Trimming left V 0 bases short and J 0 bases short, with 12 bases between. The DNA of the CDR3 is TGCAGTGCTAGAGATTCGTGGGGGAGTAGCAATCAGCCCCAGCATTTT. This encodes CSARDSWGSSNQPQHF.